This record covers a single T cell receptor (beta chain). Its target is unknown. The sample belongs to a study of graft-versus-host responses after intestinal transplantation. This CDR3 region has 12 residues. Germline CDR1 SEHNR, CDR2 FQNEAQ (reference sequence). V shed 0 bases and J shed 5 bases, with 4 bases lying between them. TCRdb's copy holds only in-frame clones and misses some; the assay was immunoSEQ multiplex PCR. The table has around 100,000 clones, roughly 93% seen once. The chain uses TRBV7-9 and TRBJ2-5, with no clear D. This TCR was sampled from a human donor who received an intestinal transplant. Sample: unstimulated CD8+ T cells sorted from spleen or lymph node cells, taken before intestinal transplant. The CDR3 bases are TGTGCCAGCAGCTTAGCACATGAGACCCAGTACTTC. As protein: CASSLAHETQYF. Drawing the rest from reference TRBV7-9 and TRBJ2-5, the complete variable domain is DTGVSQNPRHKITKRGQNVTFRCDPISEHNRLYWYRQTLGQGPEFLTYFQNEAQLEKSRLLSDRFSAERPKGSFSTLEIQRTEQGDSAMYLCASSLAHETQYFGPGTRLLVL.